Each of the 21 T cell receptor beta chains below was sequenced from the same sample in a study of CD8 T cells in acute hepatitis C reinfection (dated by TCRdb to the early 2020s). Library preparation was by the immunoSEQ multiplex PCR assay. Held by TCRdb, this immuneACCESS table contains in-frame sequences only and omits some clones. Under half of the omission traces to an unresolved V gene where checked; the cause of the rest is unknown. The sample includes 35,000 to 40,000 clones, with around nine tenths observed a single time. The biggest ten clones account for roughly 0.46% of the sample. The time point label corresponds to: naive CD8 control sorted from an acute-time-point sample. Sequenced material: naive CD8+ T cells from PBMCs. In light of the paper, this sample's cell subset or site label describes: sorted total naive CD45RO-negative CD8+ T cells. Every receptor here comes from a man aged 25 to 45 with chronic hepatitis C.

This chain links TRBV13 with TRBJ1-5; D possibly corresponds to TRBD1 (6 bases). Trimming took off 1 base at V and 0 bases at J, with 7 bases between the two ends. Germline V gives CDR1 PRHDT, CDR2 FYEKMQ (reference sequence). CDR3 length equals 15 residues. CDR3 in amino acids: CASSLAGDSNQPQHF. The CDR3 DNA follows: TGTGCCAGCAGCTTAGCAGGGGATAGCAATCAGCCCCAGCATTTT. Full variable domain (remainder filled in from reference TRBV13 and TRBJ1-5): AAGVIQSPRHLIKEKRETATLKCYPIPRHDTVYWYQQGPGQDPQFLISFYEKMQSDKGSIPDRFSAQQFSDYHSELNMSSLELGDSALYFCASSLAGDSNQPQHFGDGTRLSIL.

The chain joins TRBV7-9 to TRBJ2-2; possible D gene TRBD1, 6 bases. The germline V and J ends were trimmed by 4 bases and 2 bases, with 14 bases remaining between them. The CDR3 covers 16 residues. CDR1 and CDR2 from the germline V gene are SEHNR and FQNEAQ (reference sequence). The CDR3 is CASSSTTGSNTGELFF. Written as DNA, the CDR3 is TGTGCCAGCAGCTCCACGACAGGATCAAACACCGGGGAGCTGTTTTTT.

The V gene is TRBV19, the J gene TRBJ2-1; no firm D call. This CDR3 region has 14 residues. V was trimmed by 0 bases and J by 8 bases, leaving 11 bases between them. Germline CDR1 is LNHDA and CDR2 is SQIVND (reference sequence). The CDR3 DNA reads TGTGCCAGTAGTATAGAACTATGGGGTCATGAGCAGTTCTTC. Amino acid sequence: CASSIELWGHEQFF. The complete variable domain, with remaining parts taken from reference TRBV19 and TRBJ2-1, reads DGGITQSPKYLFRKEGQNVTLSCEQNLNHDAMYWYRQDPGQGLRLIYYSQIVNDFQKGDIAEGYSVSREKKESFPLTVTSAQKNPTAFYLCASSIELWGHEQFFGPGTRLTVL.

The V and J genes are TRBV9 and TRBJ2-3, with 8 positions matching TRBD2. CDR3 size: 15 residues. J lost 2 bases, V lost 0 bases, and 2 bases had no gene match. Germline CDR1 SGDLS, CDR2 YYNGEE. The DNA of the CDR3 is TGTGCCAGCAGCGTAGAACTAGCGGCCACAGATACGCAGTATTTT. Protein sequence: CASSVELAATDTQYF. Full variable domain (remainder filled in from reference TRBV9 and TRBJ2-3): DSGVTQTPKHLITATGQRVTLRCSPRSGDLSVYWYQQSLDQGLQFLIQYYNGEERAKGNILERFSAQQFPDLHSELNLSSLELGDSALYFCASSVELAATDTQYFGPGTRLTVL.

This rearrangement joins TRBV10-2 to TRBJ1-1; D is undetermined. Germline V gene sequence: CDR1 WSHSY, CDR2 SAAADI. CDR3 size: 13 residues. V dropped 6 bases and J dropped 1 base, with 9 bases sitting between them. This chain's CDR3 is CASSPEGNTEAFF. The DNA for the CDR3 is TGCGCCAGCAGCCCCGAAGGGAACACTGAAGCTTTCTTT.

In nucleotides, the CDR3 is TGTGCCAGCAGCCAAGGGGGCGGGCAGCCCCAGCATTTT. Translated, it gives CASSQGGGQPQHF. The chain carries TRBV4-2 and TRBJ1-5; weak D call: TRBD1 (5 bases). Per germline, CDR1 LGHNA and CDR2 YNFKEQ. This CDR3 region has 13 residues. Trimming removed 1 base at V and 7 bases at J, with 8 bases between.

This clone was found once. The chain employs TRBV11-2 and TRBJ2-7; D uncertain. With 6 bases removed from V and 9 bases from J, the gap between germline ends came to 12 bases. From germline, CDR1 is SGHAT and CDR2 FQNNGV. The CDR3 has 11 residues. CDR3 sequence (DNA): TGTGCCAGCAGTTCAGACTGGAGGCAGTACTTC. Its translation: CASSSDWRQYF.

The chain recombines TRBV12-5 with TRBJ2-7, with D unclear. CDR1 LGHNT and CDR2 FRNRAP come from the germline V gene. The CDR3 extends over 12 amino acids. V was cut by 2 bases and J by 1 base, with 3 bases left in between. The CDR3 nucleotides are TGTGCTAGTGGTTTGTTGTCCTACGAGCAGTACTTC. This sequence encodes CASGLLSYEQYF.

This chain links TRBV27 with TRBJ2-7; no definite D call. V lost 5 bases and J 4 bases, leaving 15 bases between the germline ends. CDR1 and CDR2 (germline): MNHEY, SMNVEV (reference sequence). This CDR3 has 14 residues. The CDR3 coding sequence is TGTGCCAGCAGTCTGCTTGGACGGCTGTACGAGCAGTACTTC. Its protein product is CASSLLGRLYEQYF.

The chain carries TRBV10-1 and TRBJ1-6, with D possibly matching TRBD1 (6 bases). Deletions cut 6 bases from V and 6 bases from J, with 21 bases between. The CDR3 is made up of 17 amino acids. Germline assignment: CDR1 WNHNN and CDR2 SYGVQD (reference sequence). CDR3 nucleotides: TGCGCCAGCAGCCCCAGACCAGGGCAGGGGTGTAATTCACCCCTCCACTTT. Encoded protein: CASSPRPGQGCNSPLHF.

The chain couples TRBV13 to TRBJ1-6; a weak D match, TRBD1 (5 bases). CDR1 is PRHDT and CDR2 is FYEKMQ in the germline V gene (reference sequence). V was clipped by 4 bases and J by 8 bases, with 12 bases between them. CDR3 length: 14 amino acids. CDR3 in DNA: TGTGCCAGCAGCTCCTGGGACGGGGATTCACCCCTCCACTTT. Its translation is CASSSWDGDSPLHF.

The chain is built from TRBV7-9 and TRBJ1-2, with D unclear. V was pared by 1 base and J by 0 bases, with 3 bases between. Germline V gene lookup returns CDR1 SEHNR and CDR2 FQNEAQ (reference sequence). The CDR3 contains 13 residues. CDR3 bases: TGTGCCAGCAGCTTAGGACCTAACTATGGCTACACCTTC. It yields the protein CASSLGPNYGYTF.

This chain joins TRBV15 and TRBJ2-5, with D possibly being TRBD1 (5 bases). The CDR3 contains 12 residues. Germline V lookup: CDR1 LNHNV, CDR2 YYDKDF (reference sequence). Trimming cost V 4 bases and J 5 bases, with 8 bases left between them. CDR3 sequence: CATSKAGETQYF. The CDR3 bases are TGTGCCACCAGCAAGGCAGGGGAGACCCAGTACTTC.

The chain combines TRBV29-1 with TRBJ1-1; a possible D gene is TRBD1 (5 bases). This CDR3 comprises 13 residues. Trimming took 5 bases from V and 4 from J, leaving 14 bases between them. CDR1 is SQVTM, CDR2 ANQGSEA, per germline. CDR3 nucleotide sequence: TGCAGCGTTTACGGCACGGGGACCACTGAAGCTTTCTTT. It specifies CSVYGTGTTEAFF. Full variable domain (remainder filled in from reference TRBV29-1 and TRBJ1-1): SAVISQKPSRDICQRGTSLTIQCQVDSQVTMMFWYRQQPGQSLTLIATANQGSEATYESGFVIDKFPISRPNLTFSTLTVSNMSPEDSSIYLCSVYGTGTTEAFFGQGTRLTVV.

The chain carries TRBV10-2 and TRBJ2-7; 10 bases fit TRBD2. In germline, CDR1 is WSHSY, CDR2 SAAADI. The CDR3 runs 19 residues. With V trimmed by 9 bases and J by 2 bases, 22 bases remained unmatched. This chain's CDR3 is CARRGGRKRTSGYTYEQYF. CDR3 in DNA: TGCGCCAGACGCGGGGGGAGGAAGAGGACTAGCGGATATACCTACGAGCAGTACTTC.

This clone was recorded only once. The CDR3 DNA reads TGTGCCAGCAGCTCCGGACTAGCGGGGGGGCGGCGGGAGACCCAGTACTTC. This codes for CASSSGLAGGRRETQYF. The chain employs TRBV7-2 and TRBJ2-5; TRBD2 matches 15 bases. Per the germline V gene, CDR1 is SGHTA and CDR2 is FQGNSA. This CDR3 region has 17 residues. V was pared by 4 bases and J by 5 bases, with 8 bases of the junction left unmatched.

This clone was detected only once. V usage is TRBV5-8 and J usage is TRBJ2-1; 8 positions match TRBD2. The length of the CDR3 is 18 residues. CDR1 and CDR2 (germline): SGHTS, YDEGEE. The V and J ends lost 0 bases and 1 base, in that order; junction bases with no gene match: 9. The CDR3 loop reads CASSLARRAGVSYNEQFF. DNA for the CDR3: TGTGCCAGCAGCTTGGCCCGCCGAGCGGGAGTTTCCTACAATGAGCAGTTCTTC.

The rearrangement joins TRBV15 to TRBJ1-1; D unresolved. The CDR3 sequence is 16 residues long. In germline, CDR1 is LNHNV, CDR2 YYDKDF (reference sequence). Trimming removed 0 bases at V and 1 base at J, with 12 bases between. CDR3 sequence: CATSRDRRSRNTEAFF. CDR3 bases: TGTGCCACCAGCAGAGATAGGCGCAGTCGGAACACTGAAGCTTTCTTT.

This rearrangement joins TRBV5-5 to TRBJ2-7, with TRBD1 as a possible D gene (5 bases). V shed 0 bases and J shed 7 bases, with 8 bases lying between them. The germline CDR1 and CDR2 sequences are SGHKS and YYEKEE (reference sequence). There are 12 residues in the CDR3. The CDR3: CASSLAPGEQYF. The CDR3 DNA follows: TGTGCCAGCAGCTTGGCCCCAGGGGAGCAGTACTTC.

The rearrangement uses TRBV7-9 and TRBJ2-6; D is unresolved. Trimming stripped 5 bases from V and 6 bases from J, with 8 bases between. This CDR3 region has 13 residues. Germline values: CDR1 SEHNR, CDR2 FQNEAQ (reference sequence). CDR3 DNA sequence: TGTGCCAGCAGCAGTTCTTTGGCCAACGTCCTGACTTTC. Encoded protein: CASSSSLANVLTF.

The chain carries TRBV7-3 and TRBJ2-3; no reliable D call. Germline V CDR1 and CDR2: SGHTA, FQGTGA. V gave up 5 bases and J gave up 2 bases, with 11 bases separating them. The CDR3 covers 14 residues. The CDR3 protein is CASSPGTPTDTQYF. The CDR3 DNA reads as TGTGCCAGCAGCCCCGGTACGCCCACAGATACGCAGTATTTT.